This T cell receptor (beta chain) was documented in a study of metastatic and nonmetastatic thyroid tumors (dated by TCRdb to 2020 to 2021). For the wider study: Repertoires were compared across peripheral blood and tumor or nodule tissue samples from malignant and benign thyroid patients.

The germline ends are 19 bases apart after V is trimmed by 1 base and J by 6 bases. Measured from the cysteine to the phenylalanine, the CDR3 is 17 residues long. This entry keeps only the CDR3 DNA: 51 bases, framed from base 1. CDR1 and CDR2 are drawn from the germline V gene: LGHNA, YNFKEQ. None of the patients had been given any treatment before thyroid surgery. Using T-cell receptor beta sequencing, the researchers looked back retrospectively at clinical samples from patients, gathered between about 2012 and 2018. Remarks on this clone: Its target antigen remains unknown. Qualities for individual bases were not recorded, and no much larger clone is one base off.

Library preparation was by PCR. Sequencing was carried out with an Illumina HiSeq 4000. High-throughput sequencing was used to profile the TCR beta-chain CDR3 region of each patient. The original methods were these. CDR3 differences across clinicopathological groups were used to build a classifier for discriminating distant-metastatic papillary thyroid cancer patients. Repertoire diversity was assessed with the Shannon index, and tumor-blood repertoire similarity with the Morisita-Horn index. TCRdb redid the processing of the public reads, applying fastp at Q25 and MiXCR, and retained in-frame beta chains. The V and J calls and clone size come from TCRdb's table, not from the authors' own analysis. The sample profile shows some 28,000 clones; 20% to 25% of them were found once. About 43% of the sample is taken by the ten largest. General findings and caveats noted by the study authors: TCR beta diversity was reported as significantly higher in malignant tumors than in benign nodules, in both blood and tumor samples.

The chain couples TRBV4-2 to TRBJ2-1, and TRBD1 may be the D gene, going by 6 matching bases. This sequence was found in a female donor with papillary thyroid cancer or a benign thyroid nodule (not recorded which). Some clones in this sample may be carry-over from other donors' samples. The specimen was blood. The sequenced DNA is TGTGCCAGCAGCCAAGGGGGTTGGGACATATCGCCCAATGAGCAGTTCTTC. Its protein reads: CASSQGGWDISPNEQFF.